The 23 T cell receptor beta chains below come from one sample, sequenced in a study of cytomegalovirus exposure and HLA in healthy donors (dated by TCRdb to 2017 to 2019). The library was built by means of the immunoSEQ multiplex PCR assay. For the multiplex PCR, a mixture combining 60 forward primers for TCR Vbeta segments and 13 reverse primers for TCR Jbeta segments was used. What TCRdb holds here is the immuneACCESS table cut down to in-frame rearrangements. Part of the clones is not present; checked against another copy, under half of the missing clones reflect an unresolved V gene, and the others are unexplained. The sample table shows around 140,000 clones, and about two thirds are seen once. In total, the top ten clones hold around 4.2% of the sample. Sequenced: PBMCs. The receptors derive from a man over 45 in good health and CMV-seropositive.

The chain is built from TRBV18 and TRBJ2-2, with D possibly TRBD2 on 6 matching bases. CDR3 length: 14 amino acids. V shed 0 bases and J shed 6 bases, with 8 bases lying between them. Germline CDR1 reads KGHSH; CDR2 reads LQKENI. CDR3 DNA: TGTGCCAGCTCACCACCAGGGAGGTCCGGGGAGCTGTTTTTT. Translation gives CASSPPGRSGELFF.

The V gene is TRBV5-1, the J gene TRBJ2-3; 7 nucleotides align to TRBD1. V was clipped by 2 bases and J by 0 bases; unmatched bases: 3. Germline CDR1 and CDR2: SGHRS and YFSETQ. The CDR3 has 15 residues. CDR3 protein: CASSFGQASTDTQYF. CDR3 DNA sequence: TGCGCCAGCAGCTTCGGACAGGCTAGCACAGATACGCAGTATTTT.

The chain uses TRBV7-9 and TRBJ2-7; 7 bases are a match to TRBD2. V shed 3 bases, J shed 3 bases, and the junction held 2 bases outside the gene matches. Germline CDR1 reads SEHNR; CDR2 reads FQNEAQ (reference sequence). The CDR3 has 13 residues. In nucleotides, the CDR3 is TGTGCCAGCAGCTTCCGGGACTACTACGAGCAGTACTTC. This translates into CASSFRDYYEQYF.

The J gene is TRBJ2-7, the V gene TRBV29-1; D might be TRBD1 (5 bases). The CDR3 is made up of 12 amino acids. CDR1 and CDR2 from the germline V gene are SQVTM and ANQGSEA. V gave up 6 bases and J gave up 5 bases, with 14 bases separating them. CDR3 region: CSVGRSVNEQYF. The CDR3 DNA sequence: TGCAGCGTGGGGCGGTCGGTCAACGAGCAGTACTTC.

The chain uses TRBV19 and TRBJ1-1, with D unclear. The germline V gene has CDR1 LNHDA and CDR2 SQIVND (reference sequence). The germline V and J ends were trimmed by 2 bases and 1 base, with 8 bases remaining between them. The CDR3 is 14 amino acids. In DNA form, the CDR3 reads TGTGCCAGTAGTATAAATGGAGGGAACACTGAAGCTTTCTTT. Protein sequence: CASSINGGNTEAFF.

The chain is built from TRBV11-2 and TRBJ2-7; D call uncertain. Germline values: CDR1 SGHAT, CDR2 FQNNGV. Trimming shortened V by 6 bases and J by 0 bases, and 6 bases separated the two germline ends. The length of the CDR3 is 12 residues. In nucleotides, the CDR3 is TGTGCCAGCAGAAAGAGCTCCTACGAGCAGTACTTC. It encodes CASRKSSYEQYF.

The chain uses TRBV10-2 and TRBJ1-1; the match to TRBD1 covers 9 bases. The CDR3 is made up of 16 amino acids. Germline assignment: CDR1 WSHSY and CDR2 SAAADI. After removal of 0 bases from V and 2 bases from J, the junction contained 4 bases not matched to a gene. Here the CDR3 DNA reads TGCGCCAGCAGTGAGTCGGGACAGGGTCATAACACTGAAGCTTTCTTT. Residues: CASSESGQGHNTEAFF.

With respect to this clone: A junction boundary mismatches the germline segment, possibly from a read error. The chain has TRBV7-9 and TRBJ2-3, with 9 positions matching TRBD1. This CDR3 is 18 amino acids long. Germline V CDR1 and CDR2: SEHNR, FQNEAQ (reference sequence). The CDR3 loop reads CSSSPSGGTGTSTDTQYF. Here the CDR3 DNA reads TGTTCCAGCAGCCCTTCCGGGGGGACAGGGACTAGCACAGATACGCAGTATTTT.

The V and J genes are TRBV6-5 and TRBJ1-1, with a weak D call TRBD1 (5 bases). The CDR3 has 11 residues. Germline V gene sequence: CDR1 MNHEY, CDR2 SVGAGI. The V end was cut by 6 bases, the J end by 7 bases, with 9 bases between. The CDR3 nucleotides read TGTGCCAGCAGCAGGGACTTTGAAGCTTTCTTT. Translating it yields CASSRDFEAFF.

A single count supports this clone. The rearrangement links TRBV7-8 to TRBJ2-7; a weak D match, TRBD2 (5 bases). V lost 5 bases and J lost 7, with 21 bases in between. Looked up from germline, CDR1 is SGHVS and CDR2 is FQNEAQ. The CDR3 runs to 15 residues. CDR3 DNA sequence: TGTGCCAGCAGCCCCCGTCCGCATGAGGAGGCAGAGCAGTACTTC. Translation gives CASSPRPHEEAEQYF.

This chain links TRBV12-5 with TRBJ1-1, with 8 bases fitting TRBD1. The V and J ends lost 2 bases and 2 bases, in that order; junction bases with no gene match: 4. This CDR3 is 15 amino acids long. Germline V gene data show CDR1 as LGHNT and CDR2 as FRNRAP. DNA of the CDR3: TGTGCTAGTGGTTTGATCAGGGGGCGAAACACTGAAGCTTTCTTT. Translating gives CASGLIRGRNTEAFF.

This rearrangement joins TRBV4-2 to TRBJ1-3; 9 nucleotides agree with TRBD1. J gave up 11 bases and V 0 bases, and 8 bases lay outside the gene matches. From germline, CDR1 is LGHNA and CDR2 YNFKEQ. The CDR3 is made up of 15 amino acids. The CDR3 protein is CASSQEWTGAVSIYF. Here the CDR3 DNA reads TGTGCCAGCAGCCAAGAGTGGACAGGGGCCGTGTCCATATATTTT.

The chain recombines TRBV28 with TRBJ2-3; D is possibly TRBD2 (6 bases). The V end lost 5 bases, the J end lost 4 bases, and 16 bases lay between the germline ends. Germline V gives CDR1 MDHEN, CDR2 SYDVKM. This CDR3 has 15 residues. The chain's CDR3 is CASSAPSGGADTQYF. CDR3 DNA sequence: TGTGCCAGCAGTGCGCCCAGCGGCGGGGCAGATACGCAGTATTTT.

This rearrangement joins TRBV19 to TRBJ2-1; possible D gene TRBD2, 6 bases. V lost 9 bases, J lost 0 bases, and 24 bases lay in between. The CDR3 extends over 18 amino acids. The germline CDR1 and CDR2 sequences are LNHDA and SQIVND (reference sequence). Written as DNA, the CDR3 is TGTGCCAGCAGGCCTATGGGGCGGGGCCGAAGCTCCTACAATGAGCAGTTCTTC. Encoded protein: CASRPMGRGRSSYNEQFF. The full variable domain, with the rest looked up from reference TRBV19 and TRBJ2-1, is DGGITQSPKYLFRKEGQNVTLSCEQNLNHDAMYWYRQDPGQGLRLIYYSQIVNDFQKGDIAEGYSVSREKKESFPLTVTSAQKNPTAFYLCASRPMGRGRSSYNEQFFGPGTRLTVL.

The V gene is TRBV4-1, the J gene TRBJ2-3; TRBD2 matches 12 bases. Per the germline V gene, CDR1 is MGHRA and CDR2 is YSYEKL. This CDR3 contains 17 residues. The trim removed 4 bases at V and 4 bases at J, leaving 9 bases unmatched. The CDR3 nucleotides are TGCGCCAGCAGCCTCGTCCACTCTAGCGGGAGGGCAGATACGCAGTATTTT. Its translation is CASSLVHSSGRADTQYF.

Only a few counts were recorded for this clone. The chain is built from TRBV5-1 and TRBJ1-1; D remains unclear. The V and J ends lost 0 bases and 2 bases respectively, with 14 bases between them. The CDR3 has 16 residues. Germline-derived CDR1 and CDR2 are SGHRS and YFSETQ. The CDR3: CASSLDDMIYNTEAFF. CDR3 DNA sequence: TGCGCCAGCAGCTTGGACGACATGATCTATAACACTGAAGCTTTCTTT.

This sequence joins TRBV5-1 and TRBJ1-2, with TRBD1 matching 9 bases. This CDR3 is 15 amino acids long. Germline V gene data show CDR1 as SGHRS and CDR2 as YFSETQ. The V gene end was trimmed by 2 bases and the J gene end by 5 bases; junction bases not matched to a gene: 7. The CDR3 loop reads CASSFDGTGPYGYTF. The DNA for the CDR3 is TGCGCCAGCAGCTTCGACGGGACAGGGCCATATGGCTACACCTTC.

This chain connects TRBV19 to TRBJ1-6, with D uncertain. With 1 base removed from V and 8 bases from J, the gap between germline ends came to 12 bases. Germline-derived CDR1 and CDR2 are LNHDA and SQIVND (reference sequence). The CDR3 length is 15 residues. This CDR3 reads CASSIAGGRDSPLHF. In DNA form, the CDR3 reads TGTGCCAGTAGTATAGCGGGAGGGAGAGATTCACCCCTCCACTTT.

The genes are TRBV18 and TRBJ2-2; 7 bases are shared with TRBD1. J was trimmed by 5 bases and V by 5 bases; bases with no gene match: 8. Germline CDR1 is KGHSH and CDR2 is LQKENI. The CDR3 runs 15 residues. CDR3 in DNA: TGTGCCAGCTCATCCGGACAGGTCGGAACCGGGGAGCTGTTTTTT. It encodes CASSSGQVGTGELFF.

This chain connects TRBV7-9 to TRBJ1-3, with D unresolved. V was shortened by 5 bases and J by 0 bases, with 8 bases between the two germline ends. CDR3 length: 14 residues. Germline V gene sequence: CDR1 SEHNR, CDR2 FQNEAQ (reference sequence). DNA for the CDR3: TGTGCCAGCAGCCCTCGAGACTCTGGAAACACCATATATTTT. This translates into CASSPRDSGNTIYF.

The rearrangement links TRBV5-5 to TRBJ1-3, with D unclear. The CDR3 runs to 15 residues. Germline V gene lookup returns CDR1 SGHKS and CDR2 YYEKEE (reference sequence). V gave up 1 base and J gave up 0 bases, with 8 bases separating them. The CDR3 nucleotides are TGTGCCAGCAGCTTGTTGGGGAGCTCTGGAAACACCATATATTTT. As protein: CASSLLGSSGNTIYF.

The chain links TRBV5-1 to TRBJ2-1; a weak D match, TRBD2 (5 bases). The length of the CDR3 is 12 residues. Looked up from germline, CDR1 is SGHRS and CDR2 is YFSETQ. The V and J ends lost 4 bases and 6 bases respectively, with 8 bases between them. The CDR3 bases are TGCGCCAGCAGCCATGGACTCAATGAGCAGTTCTTC. The encoded protein is CASSHGLNEQFF.

The chain uses TRBV2 and TRBJ1-3, with TRBD1 matching 12 bases. The CDR3 spans 17 residues. V lost 8 bases, J lost 2 bases, and 10 bases stayed unmatched. Looked up from germline, CDR1 is SNHLY and CDR2 is FYNNEI. CDR3 protein: CASGSGTGGFPGNTIYF. CDR3 nucleotide sequence: TGTGCCAGCGGAAGCGGGACAGGGGGCTTCCCTGGAAACACCATATATTTT. The full variable domain, rest sourced from reference TRBV2 and TRBJ1-3, is EPEVTQTPSHQVTQMGQEVILRCVPISNHLYFYWYRQILGQKVEFLVSFYNNEISEKSEIFDDQFSVERPDGSNFTLKIRSTKLEDSAMYFCASGSGTGGFPGNTIYFGEGSWLTVV.